Ten or more counts support the clone carrying this T cell receptor beta chain. The antigen is undetermined. CDR3 length: 14 residues. Trimming shortened V by 4 bases and J by 3 bases, and 13 bases separated the two germline ends. Germline V gene lookup returns CDR1 SGHRS and CDR2 YFSETQ. Every sequencing run returned over 190 million TCR-beta sequences, which were derived from 15-18 subjects. TCRdb re-called the 5' RACE reads with MiXCR, one entry per CDR3 protein. The sample consists of tens of thousands of distinct CDR3 sequences, about 12% of them appearing once. These data originate in a study of neurological immune-mediated disorders. Study outcomes and limitations: The greatest TCR clonal expansion appeared in HTLV-1-associated myelopathy and the smallest, falling below healthy controls, in multiple sclerosis.

The chain uses TRBV5-1 and TRBJ2-5; D possibly matches TRBD1 or TRBD2 (6 bases each). The clonotype was recovered from a woman between 55 and 75 years old in good health. The sequencing input was PBMCs. The DNA of the CDR3 is TGCGCCAGCAGCCCAGGAGGGGGAAAAGAGACCCAGTACTTC. Its translation is CASSPGGGKETQYF.